A single sample is the source of the 14 T cell receptor beta chains below, sequenced in a study of response to subunit inactivated influenza vaccine. TCRdb used MiXCR to reprocess the RT-PCR reads, holding one entry per CDR3 protein. The sample has 500,000 to 600,000 distinct CDR3 sequences; about 7.6% are singletons. The material sequenced was PBMCs from blood, taken around 25 months after vaccination. These receptors were obtained from a man aged 50 to 69 who received an inactivated influenza vaccine.

The chain is built from TRBV29-1 and TRBJ1-2, with D unresolved. V was shortened by 2 bases and J by 8 bases, with 15 bases between the two germline ends. The CDR3 sequence is 13 residues long. The germline CDR1 and CDR2 sequences are SQVTM and ANQGSEA. CDR3 amino acids: CSVEPHRRLGYTF. The DNA of the CDR3 is TGCAGCGTTGAACCCCACCGCAGGCTGGGCTACACCTTC.

This clonotype showed up just a few times. V gene TRBV15 combines with J gene TRBJ2-2; 8 bases are a match to TRBD1. The CDR3 covers 17 residues. Germline V gives CDR1 LNHNV, CDR2 YYDKDF (reference sequence). Losses at the gene ends were 8 bases for V and 1 base for J; bases not matched to a gene: 12. The CDR3 loop reads CATGGARTGRNTGELFF. CDR3 in DNA: TGTGCCACCGGAGGGGCCCGGACAGGGAGGAACACCGGGGAGCTGTTTTTT. Full variable domain (rest looked up from reference TRBV15 and TRBJ2-2): DAMVIQNPRYQVTQFGKPVTLSCSQTLNHNVMYWYQQKSSQAPKLLFHYYDKDFNNEADTPDNFQSRRPNTSFCFLDIRSPGLGDTAMYLCATGGARTGRNTGELFFGEGSRLTVL.

The chain recombines TRBV10-3 with TRBJ2-3; tentative D call: TRBD1 (10 bases). Trimming stripped 6 bases from V and 4 bases from J, with 26 bases between. From germline, CDR1 is ENHRY and CDR2 SYGVKD. There are 18 residues in the CDR3. Here the CDR3 DNA reads TGTGCCATCAGCCCGGGACAGGGGACGACTAGCGGTGCAGATACGCAGTATTTT. This codes for CAISPGQGTTSGADTQYF.

The chain links TRBV5-1 to TRBJ1-4; 9 bases line up with TRBD1. The CDR3 runs to 15 residues. CDR1 and CDR2 (germline): SGHRS, YFSETQ. The V gene end was trimmed by 3 bases and the J gene end by 8 bases; junction bases not matched to a gene: 8. The DNA of the CDR3 is TGCGCCAGCAGCTCGGGACAGGGTTCGGGGGAAAAACTGTTTTTT. Translating gives CASSSGQGSGEKLFF.

The CDR3 sequence: CASSGLGGDNYGYTF. The CDR3 DNA follows: TGTGCCAGCAGCGGCCTTGGCGGAGATAACTATGGCTACACCTTC. The chain recombines TRBV5-5 with TRBJ1-2; no reliable D call. The CDR3 has 15 amino acids. Germline V gene lookup returns CDR1 SGHKS and CDR2 YYEKEE (reference sequence). V was trimmed by 4 bases and J by 1 base, leaving 14 bases between them.

In its sample, this clonotype was seen many times. The V gene is TRBV12-3 or TRBV12-4, the J gene TRBJ1-4, with D hard to call. CDR3 size: 15 residues. V lost 3 bases and J 7 bases, leaving 15 bases between the germline ends. The CDR3 sequence: CASSFIDLSSEKLFF. The CDR3 DNA reads TGTGCCAGCAGTTTCATCGACCTAAGCAGTGAAAAACTGTTTTTT.

This clonotype was detected only a few times. The chain carries TRBV5-1 and TRBJ1-2, with 7 bases identical to TRBD1. This CDR3 comprises 14 residues. The germline gives CDR1 SGHRS, CDR2 YFSETQ. J was trimmed by 4 bases and V by 0 bases; bases with no gene match: 3. The CDR3 loop is CASSLAGQSYGYTF. DNA of the CDR3: TGCGCCAGCAGCTTGGCGGGACAGTCCTATGGCTACACCTTC.

This clonotype was recorded many times. This rearrangement joins TRBV5-1 to TRBJ2-3; no clear D. Trimming stripped 0 bases from V and 3 bases from J, with 5 bases between. CDR3 length: 13 residues. Germline V CDR1 and CDR2: SGHRS, YFSETQ. The CDR3 sequence is CASSLVTTDTQYF. In DNA form, the CDR3 reads TGCGCCAGCAGCTTGGTAACGACAGATACGCAGTATTTT.

The V and J genes are TRBV28 and TRBJ2-7; TRBD2 matches at 14 bases. CDR3 length equals 15 residues. V lost 3 bases to trimming and J lost 8 bases; unmatched junction nucleotides: 6. Per germline, CDR1 MDHEN and CDR2 SYDVKM. The CDR3 nucleotides read TGTGCCAGCAGTTTGCCGGGACTAGCGGGGGAGAAGCAGTACTTC. As protein: CASSLPGLAGEKQYF.

This clonotype has a handful of counts. J is TRBJ2-3 and V is TRBV20-1, with TRBD2 matching over 8 bases. Trimming at V came to 8 bases and at J to 0 bases, leaving 7 bases not matched to a gene. The germline V gene has CDR1 DFQATT and CDR2 SNEGSKA (reference sequence). The CDR3 has 14 residues. The CDR3 loop reads CSTERGPSTDTQYF. CDR3 bases: TGCAGTACTGAGCGGGGGCCTAGCACAGATACGCAGTATTTT.

This clonotype has ten or more counts. The chain uses TRBV29-1 and TRBJ2-1; 7 bases are shared with TRBD1. Germline CDR1 is SQVTM and CDR2 is ANQGSEA. The J segment lost 7 bases and the V segment lost 5 bases, leaving 2 bases of the junction unmatched. This CDR3 region has 11 residues. The CDR3 nucleotides read TGCAGCGTTTACAGGGGAAATGAGCAGTTCTTC. It is translated as CSVYRGNEQFF.

The CDR3 DNA is TGCGCCAGCAGCTTGGGGATGGGGGGGACCGAGCAGTACTTC. It translates to CASSLGMGGTEQYF. The chain recombines TRBV5-1 with TRBJ2-7, with 7 bases that match TRBD2. Per the germline V gene, CDR1 is SGHRS and CDR2 is YFSETQ. CDR3 size: 14 residues. V trimming: 0 bases; J trimming: 6 bases; junction bases outside the gene matches: 6.

The CDR3 protein is CASHTQDYGYTF. DNA for the CDR3: TGTGCCAGCCACACCCAGGACTATGGCTACACCTTC. The chain recombines TRBV28 with TRBJ1-2; D ambiguous. The V end was cut by 8 bases, the J end by 3 bases, with 10 bases between. This CDR3 is built from 12 residues. CDR1 and CDR2 (germline): MDHEN, SYDVKM.

The V gene is TRBV4-3, the J gene TRBJ2-7; D is perhaps TRBD2 (7 bases). This CDR3 has 15 amino acids. Trimming stripped 1 base from V and 4 bases from J, with 14 bases between. Germline V lookup: CDR1 LGHNA, CDR2 YSLEER. CDR3 DNA sequence: TGCGCCAGCAGCCAAGCTGCGGGGGCCAGATACGAGCAGTACTTC. This gives the protein CASSQAAGARYEQYF.